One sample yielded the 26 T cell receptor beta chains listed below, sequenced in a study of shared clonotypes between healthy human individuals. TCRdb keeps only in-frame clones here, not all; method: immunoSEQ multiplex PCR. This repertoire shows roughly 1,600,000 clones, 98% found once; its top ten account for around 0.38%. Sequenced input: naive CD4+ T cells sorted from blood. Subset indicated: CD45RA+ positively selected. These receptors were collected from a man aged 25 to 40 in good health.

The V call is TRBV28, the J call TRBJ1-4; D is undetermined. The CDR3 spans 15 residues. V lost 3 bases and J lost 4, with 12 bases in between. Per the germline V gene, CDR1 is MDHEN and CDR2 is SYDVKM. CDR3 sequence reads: CASSFEGRVNEKLFF. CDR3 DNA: TGTGCCAGCAGTTTCGAAGGGCGAGTTAATGAAAAACTGTTTTTT.

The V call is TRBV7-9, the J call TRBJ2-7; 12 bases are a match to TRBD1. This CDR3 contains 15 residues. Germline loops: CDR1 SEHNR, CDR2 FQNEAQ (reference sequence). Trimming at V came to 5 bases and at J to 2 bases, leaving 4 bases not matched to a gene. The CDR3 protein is CASSPGTGGTYEQYF. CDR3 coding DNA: TGTGCCAGCAGCCCCGGGACAGGGGGCACCTACGAGCAGTACTTC. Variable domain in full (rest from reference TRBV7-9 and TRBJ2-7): DTGVSQNPRHKITKRGQNVTFRCDPISEHNRLYWYRQTLGQGPEFLTYFQNEAQLEKSRLLSDRFSAERPKGSFSTLEIQRTEQGDSAMYLCASSPGTGGTYEQYFGPGTRLTVT.

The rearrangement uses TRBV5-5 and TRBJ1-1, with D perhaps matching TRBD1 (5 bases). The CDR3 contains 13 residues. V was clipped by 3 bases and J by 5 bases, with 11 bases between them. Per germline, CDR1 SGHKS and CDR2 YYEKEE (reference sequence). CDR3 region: CASSSTVGTEAFF. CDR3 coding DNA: TGTGCCAGCAGCTCGACAGTGGGGACTGAAGCTTTCTTT.

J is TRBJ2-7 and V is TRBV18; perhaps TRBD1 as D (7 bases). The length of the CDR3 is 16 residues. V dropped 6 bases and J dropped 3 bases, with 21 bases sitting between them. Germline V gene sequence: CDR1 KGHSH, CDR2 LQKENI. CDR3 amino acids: CASSPTGALRDYEQYF. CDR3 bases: TGTGCCAGCTCTCCAACAGGGGCATTGCGGGACTACGAGCAGTACTTC.

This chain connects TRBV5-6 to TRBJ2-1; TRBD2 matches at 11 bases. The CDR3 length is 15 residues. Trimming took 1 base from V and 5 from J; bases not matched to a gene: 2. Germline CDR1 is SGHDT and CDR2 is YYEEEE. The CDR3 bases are TGTGCCAGCAGCTTGATAGCGGGAGGGGACAATGAGCAGTTCTTC. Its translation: CASSLIAGGDNEQFF. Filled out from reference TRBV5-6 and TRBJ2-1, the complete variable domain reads DAGVTQSPTHLIKTRGQQVTLRCSPKSGHDTVSWYQQALGQGPQFIFQYYEEEERQRGNFPDRFSGHQFPNYSSELNVNALLLGDSALYLCASSLIAGGDNEQFFGPGTRLTVL.

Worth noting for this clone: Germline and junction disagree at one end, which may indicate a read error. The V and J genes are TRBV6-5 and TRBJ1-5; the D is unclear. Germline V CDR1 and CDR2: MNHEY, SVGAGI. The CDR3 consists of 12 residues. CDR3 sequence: CASSSPGQAQHF. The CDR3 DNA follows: TGTGCCAGCAGTTCCCCCGGTCAGGCCCAGCATTTT.

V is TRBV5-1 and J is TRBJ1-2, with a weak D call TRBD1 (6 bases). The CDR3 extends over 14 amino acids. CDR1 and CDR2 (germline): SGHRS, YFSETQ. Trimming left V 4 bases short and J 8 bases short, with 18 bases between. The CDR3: CASSMDSQYLGYTF. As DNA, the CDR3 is TGCGCCAGCAGCATGGACAGTCAATACCTCGGCTACACCTTC.

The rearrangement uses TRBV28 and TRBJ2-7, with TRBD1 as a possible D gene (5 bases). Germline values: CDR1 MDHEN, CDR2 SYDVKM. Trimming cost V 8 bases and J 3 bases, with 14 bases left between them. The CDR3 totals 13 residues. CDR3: CASGPPGNYEQYF. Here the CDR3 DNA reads TGTGCCAGCGGCCCTCCAGGGAACTACGAGCAGTACTTC.

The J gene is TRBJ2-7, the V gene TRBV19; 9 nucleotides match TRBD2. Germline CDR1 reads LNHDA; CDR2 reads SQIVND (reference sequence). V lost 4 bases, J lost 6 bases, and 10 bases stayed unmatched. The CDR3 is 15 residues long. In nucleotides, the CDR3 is TGTGCCAGTAGTAAATCAATAGCGGGAGCGGGCGAGCAGTACTTC. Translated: CASSKSIAGAGEQYF.

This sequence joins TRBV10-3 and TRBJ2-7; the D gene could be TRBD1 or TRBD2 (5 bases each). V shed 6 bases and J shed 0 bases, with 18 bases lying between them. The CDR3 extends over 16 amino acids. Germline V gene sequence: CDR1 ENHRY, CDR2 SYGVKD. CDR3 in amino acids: CAIRFREGESSYEQYF. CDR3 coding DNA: TGTGCCATCAGGTTCAGGGAAGGGGAGAGCTCCTACGAGCAGTACTTC.

CDR3 DNA: TGTGCCAGCAGTTACTCGCCAGTAGGTGAGACCCAGTACTTC. Translating it yields CASSYSPVGETQYF. The J gene is TRBJ2-5, the V gene TRBV6-5, with unresolved D. V shed 0 bases and J shed 5 bases, with 10 bases lying between them. Germline lookup yields CDR1 MNHEY and CDR2 SVGAGI. The CDR3 runs 14 residues.

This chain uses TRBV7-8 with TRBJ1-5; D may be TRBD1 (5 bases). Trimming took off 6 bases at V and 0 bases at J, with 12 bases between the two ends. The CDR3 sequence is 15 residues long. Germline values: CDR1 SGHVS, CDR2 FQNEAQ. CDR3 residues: CASRGDTASNQPQHF. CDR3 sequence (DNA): TGTGCCAGCAGGGGGGATACAGCTAGCAATCAGCCCCAGCATTTT.

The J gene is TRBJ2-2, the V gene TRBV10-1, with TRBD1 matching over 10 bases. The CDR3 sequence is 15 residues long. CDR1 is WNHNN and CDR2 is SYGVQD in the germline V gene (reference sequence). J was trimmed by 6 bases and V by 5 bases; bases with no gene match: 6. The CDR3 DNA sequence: TGCGCCAGCAGTTTAGGGACAGGGGCGGCCGGGGAGCTGTTTTTT. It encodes CASSLGTGAAGELFF.

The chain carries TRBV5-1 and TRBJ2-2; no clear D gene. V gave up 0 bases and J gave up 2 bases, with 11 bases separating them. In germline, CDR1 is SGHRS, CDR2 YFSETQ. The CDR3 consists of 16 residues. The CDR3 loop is CASSLGILVNTGELFF. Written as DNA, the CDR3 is TGCGCCAGCAGCTTGGGGATCCTAGTTAACACCGGGGAGCTGTTTTTT. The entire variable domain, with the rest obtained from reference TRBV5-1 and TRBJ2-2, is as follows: KAGVTQTPRYLIKTRGQQVTLSCSPISGHRSVSWYQQTPGQGLQFLFEYFSETQRNKGNFPGRFSGRQFSNSRSEMNVSTLELGDSALYLCASSLGILVNTGELFFGEGSRLTVL.

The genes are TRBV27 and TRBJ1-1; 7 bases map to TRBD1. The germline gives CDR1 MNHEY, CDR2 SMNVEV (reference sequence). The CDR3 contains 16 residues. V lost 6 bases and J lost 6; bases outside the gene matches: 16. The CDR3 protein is CASSQDRDFQGSEAFF. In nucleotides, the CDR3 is TGTGCCAGCAGCCAAGACAGGGACTTCCAGGGATCTGAAGCTTTCTTT.

CDR3 protein: CASSLAPSPGELFF. In nucleotides, the CDR3 is TGTGCCAGCAGCTTGGCCCCTAGTCCCGGGGAGCTGTTTTTT. This chain links TRBV5-4 with TRBJ2-2; D not resolved. The length of the CDR3 is 14 residues. CDR1 is SGHNT, CDR2 YYREEE, per germline (reference sequence). The V and J ends lost 0 bases and 6 bases respectively, with 9 bases between them.

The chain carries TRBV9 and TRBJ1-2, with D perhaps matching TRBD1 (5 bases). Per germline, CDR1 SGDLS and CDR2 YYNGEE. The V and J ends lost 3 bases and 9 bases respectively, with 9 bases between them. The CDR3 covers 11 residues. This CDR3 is CASSEPGSYTF. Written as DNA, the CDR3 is TGTGCCAGCAGCGAGCCAGGGAGCTACACCTTC.

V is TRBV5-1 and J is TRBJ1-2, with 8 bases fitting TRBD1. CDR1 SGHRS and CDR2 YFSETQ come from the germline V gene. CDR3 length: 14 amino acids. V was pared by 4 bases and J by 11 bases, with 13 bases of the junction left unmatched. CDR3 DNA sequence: TGCGCCAGCAGCCCGGGACAGGCCCTCCTATATTACACCTTC. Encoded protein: CASSPGQALLYYTF.

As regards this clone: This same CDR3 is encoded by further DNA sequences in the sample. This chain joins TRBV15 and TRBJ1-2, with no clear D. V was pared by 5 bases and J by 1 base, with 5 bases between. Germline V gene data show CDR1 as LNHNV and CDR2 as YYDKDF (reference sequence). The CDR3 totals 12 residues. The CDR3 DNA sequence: TGTGCCACCAGCGCCGGTAACTATGGCTACACCTTC. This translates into CATSAGNYGYTF.

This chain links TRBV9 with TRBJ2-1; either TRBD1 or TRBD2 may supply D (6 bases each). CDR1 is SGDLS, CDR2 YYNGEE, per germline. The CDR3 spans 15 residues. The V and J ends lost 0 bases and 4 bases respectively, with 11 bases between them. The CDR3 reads CASSVGGARYNEQFF. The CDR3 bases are TGTGCCAGCAGCGTAGGGGGGGCTAGATACAATGAGCAGTTCTTC.

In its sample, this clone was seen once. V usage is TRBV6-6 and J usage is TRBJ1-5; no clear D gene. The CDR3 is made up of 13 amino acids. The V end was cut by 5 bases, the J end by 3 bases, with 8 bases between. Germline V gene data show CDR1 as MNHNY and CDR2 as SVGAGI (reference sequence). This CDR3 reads CASSRDLNQPQHF. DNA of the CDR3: TGTGCCAGCAGTCGTGACCTCAATCAGCCCCAGCATTTT.

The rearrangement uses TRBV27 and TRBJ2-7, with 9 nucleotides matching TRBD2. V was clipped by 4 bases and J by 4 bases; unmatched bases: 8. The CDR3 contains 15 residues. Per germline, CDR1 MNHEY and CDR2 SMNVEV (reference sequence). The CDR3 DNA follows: TGTGCCAGCAGTTCCCGGAGAGCGGGAGGTTACGAGCAGTACTTC. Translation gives CASSSRRAGGYEQYF.

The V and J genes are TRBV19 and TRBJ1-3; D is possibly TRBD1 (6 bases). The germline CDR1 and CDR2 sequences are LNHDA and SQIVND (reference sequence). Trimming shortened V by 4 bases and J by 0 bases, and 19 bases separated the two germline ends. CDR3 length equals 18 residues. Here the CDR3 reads CASSTTGTTMLSGNTIYF. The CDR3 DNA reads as TGTGCCAGTAGTACTACCGGGACAACAATGCTCTCTGGAAACACCATATATTTT.

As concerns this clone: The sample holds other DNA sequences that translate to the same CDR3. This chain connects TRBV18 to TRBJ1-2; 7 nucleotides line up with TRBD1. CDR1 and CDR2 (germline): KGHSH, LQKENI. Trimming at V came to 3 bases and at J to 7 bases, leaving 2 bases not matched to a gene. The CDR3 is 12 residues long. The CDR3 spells CASSPRTGGYTF. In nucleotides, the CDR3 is TGTGCCAGCTCACCCCGGACAGGTGGCTACACCTTC.

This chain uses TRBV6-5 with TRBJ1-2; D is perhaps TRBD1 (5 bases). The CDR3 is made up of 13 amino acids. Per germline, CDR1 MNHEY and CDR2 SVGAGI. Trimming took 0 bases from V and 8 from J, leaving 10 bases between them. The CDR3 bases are TGTGCCAGCAGTTACTCCCATAGGGGAGGCTACACCTTC. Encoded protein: CASSYSHRGGYTF.

CDR3 nucleotide sequence: TGCGCCAGAGGAGACCGGGACAGGGGGCTTTTAGGCAATCAGCCCCAGCATTTT. Protein product: CARGDRDRGLLGNQPQHF. The rearrangement uses TRBV5-1 and TRBJ1-5, with 12 bases fitting TRBD1. Germline CDR1 SGHRS, CDR2 YFSETQ. The junction had 14 bases not matched to a gene; V was cut back by 8 bases and J by 2 bases. The CDR3 length is 18 residues.